These 13 T cell receptor beta chains were all obtained from the same sample, sequenced in a study of cytomegalovirus exposure and HLA in healthy donors. In the PCR, 60 Vbeta and 13 Jbeta primers were used. TCRdb's table, derived via immunoSEQ multiplex PCR, lists solely in-frame clones and lacks some. The table shows around 170,000 clones, with over 60% occurring only once. Material: PBMCs. The source is a girl under 18 in good health and CMV-seronegative.

This clone appeared a few times. The V gene is TRBV5-1, the J gene TRBJ1-5, with a weak D call TRBD1 (6 bases). The V end lost 0 bases, the J end lost 7 bases, and 14 bases lay between the germline ends. CDR3 length: 15 residues. CDR1 and CDR2 (germline): SGHRS, YFSETQ. The CDR3 here is CASSLGGQGYQPQHF. The CDR3 DNA is TGCGCCAGCAGCTTGGGGGGGCAGGGCTACCAGCCCCAGCATTTT. The variable domain in full, with the rest retrieved from reference TRBV5-1 and TRBJ1-5, is KAGVTQTPRYLIKTRGQQVTLSCSPISGHRSVSWYQQTPGQGLQFLFEYFSETQRNKGNFPGRFSGRQFSNSRSEMNVSTLELGDSALYLCASSLGGQGYQPQHFGDGTRLSIL.

The chain combines TRBV27 with TRBJ2-3, with 11 positions matching TRBD2. The CDR3 runs 16 residues. Germline V gene data show CDR1 as MNHEY and CDR2 as SMNVEV (reference sequence). The junction had 4 bases not matched to a gene; V was cut back by 5 bases and J by 0 bases. The CDR3 is CASSLAGGPSTDTQYF. CDR3 nucleotides: TGTGCCAGCAGTCTAGCGGGGGGCCCAAGCACAGATACGCAGTATTTT.

The chain links TRBV9 to TRBJ1-5; TRBD1 agrees at 10 bases. The CDR3 runs to 14 residues. Germline assignment: CDR1 SGDLS and CDR2 YYNGEE. The ends lost 3 bases at V and 5 bases at J; junction bases unmatched: 2. CDR3 nucleotide sequence: TGTGCCAGCAGCGCCGGGACAGGGGATCAGCCCCAGCATTTT. The encoded protein is CASSAGTGDQPQHF.

The chain has TRBV6-5 and TRBJ2-1, with 11 bases lining up with TRBD2. V lost 6 bases and J lost 5; bases outside the gene matches: 6. This CDR3 spans 15 amino acids. Germline CDR1 is MNHEY and CDR2 is SVGAGI. The CDR3 reads CASRISGGANNEQFF. Written as DNA, the CDR3 is TGTGCCAGCAGAATTAGCGGGGGGGCCAACAATGAGCAGTTCTTC.

V usage is TRBV7-2 and J usage is TRBJ2-7; 8 bases are shared with TRBD1. CDR3 size: 15 residues. V dropped 1 base and J dropped 5; count of bases not matched to a gene: 7. Germline CDR1 reads SGHTA; CDR2 reads FQGNSA. The CDR3 loop is CASSLGYRGNNEQYF. CDR3 nucleotides: TGTGCCAGCAGCTTAGGATACAGGGGGAATAACGAGCAGTACTTC.

This clone came up a few times. The genes are TRBV5-8 and TRBJ2-5, with TRBD1 matching 7 bases. Germline V CDR1 and CDR2: SGHTS, YDEGEE. This CDR3 is 15 amino acids long. J was trimmed by 0 bases and V by 5 bases; bases with no gene match: 7. The DNA of the CDR3 is TGTGCCAGCAGACCTCTAACAGGGGACCAAGAGACCCAGTACTTC. Residues: CASRPLTGDQETQYF.

The V and J genes are TRBV30 and TRBJ2-6; D not resolved. Trimming left V 2 bases short and J 2 bases short, with 10 bases between. CDR1 is GTSNPN and CDR2 is SVGIG in the germline V gene (reference sequence). The CDR3 consists of 15 residues. The CDR3 DNA sequence: TGTGCCTGGAGTCCACCAGAAGCTGGGGCCAACGTCCTGACTTTC. This sequence encodes CAWSPPEAGANVLTF. The full variable domain, completed using reference TRBV30 and TRBJ2-6, is SQTIHQWPATLVQPVGSPLSLECTVEGTSNPNLYWYRQAAGRGLQLLFYSVGIGQISSEVPQNLSASRPQDRQFILSSKKLLLSDSGFYLCAWSPPEAGANVLTFGAGSRLTVL.

The J gene is TRBJ2-7, the V gene TRBV6-1; 7 bases align to TRBD2. Germline CDR1 MNHNS, CDR2 SASEGT. CDR3 size: 11 residues. Trimming cost V 5 bases and J 6 bases; bases outside gene matches: 1. The CDR3, as DNA: TGTGCCAGCAGTCGCGGGGGCGAGCAGTACTTC. It yields the protein CASSRGGEQYF.

The chain is built from TRBV14 and TRBJ2-1; 9 nucleotides match TRBD2. Germline values: CDR1 SGHDN, CDR2 FVKESK. V gave up 4 bases and J gave up 6 bases; unmatched junction bases: 7. This CDR3 is built from 15 residues. CDR3 amino acids: CASSPRGGHLNEQFF. The CDR3 region has the DNA TGTGCCAGCAGCCCGCGGGGGGGACATCTCAATGAGCAGTTCTTC.

The genes are TRBV7-3 and TRBJ2-5; 8 bases are a match to TRBD2. The CDR3 has 16 amino acids. The V gene end was trimmed by 5 bases and the J gene end by 0 bases; junction bases not matched to a gene: 8. The germline V gene has CDR1 SGHTA and CDR2 FQGTGA. CDR3 bases: TGTGCCAGCAGCCCTGGACTAGCTCGTGACCAAGAGACCCAGTACTTC. It yields the protein CASSPGLARDQETQYF.

The V gene is TRBV7-2, the J gene TRBJ2-3; the D gene is possibly TRBD2 (5 bases). The germline V gene encodes CDR1 SGHTA and CDR2 FQGNSA. The CDR3 contains 13 residues. The germline V and J ends were trimmed by 6 bases and 4 bases, with 11 bases remaining between them. The CDR3 spells CASRWRVPDTQYF. Written as DNA, the CDR3 is TGTGCCAGCAGATGGCGGGTCCCAGATACGCAGTATTTT.

The chain has TRBV4-1 and TRBJ2-7; the D gene is possibly TRBD1 (6 bases). Trimming shortened V by 5 bases and J by 2 bases, and 16 bases separated the two germline ends. Looked up from germline, CDR1 is MGHRA and CDR2 is YSYEKL. The CDR3 loop spans 15 amino acids. The chain's CDR3 is CASSYRDLETYEQYF. CDR3 nucleotide sequence: TGCGCCAGCAGCTACAGGGACCTCGAAACCTACGAGCAGTACTTC.

CDR3 sequence reads: CASSIDRGGNQPQHF. CDR3 coding DNA: TGTGCCAGTAGTATAGATCGGGGTGGTAATCAGCCCCAGCATTTT. This sequence joins TRBV19 and TRBJ1-5, with D unclear. Trimming took off 0 bases at V and 4 bases at J, with 10 bases between the two ends. The CDR3 has 15 amino acids. Looked up from germline, CDR1 is LNHDA and CDR2 is SQIVND (reference sequence).